This T cell receptor beta chain was found in a study of shared clonotypes between healthy human individuals (dated by TCRdb to about 2020). Looking at the study overall: The cohort included three men and a couple of women between 18 and 49 years of age. Between about 0.8 and 9 billion PBMCs per donor were obtained by leukapheresis. To estimate repertoire size and how much clonotype sharing occurs between individuals, the study deeply sequenced the blood TCR repertoires of about 5 healthy adults. Libraries were prepared and TCR repertoires were sequenced by different laboratories using diverse techniques, in order to increase sequencing depth and limit assay-specific biases. Per donor, three plates each were used for CD4 naive and CD4 memory, two for CD8 naive, and one for CD8 memory. What the work shows at the level of the full study, not this receptor alone: Across a few donors, roughly 5% of naive CD4, approximately 3.6% of naive CD8, around 2.5% of memory CD4, and about 0.4% of memory CD8 clonotypes were shared. Sampling was restricted to blood, and TCR repertoires in tissues likely differ from the TCR repertoires found in blood. Rarefaction of sorted-subset datasets indicated incomplete sequencing despite the large sequencing depth. Compared with non-shared clonotypes, clonotypes shared by all four sorted-subset donors had higher generation probabilities. The small number of donors limited the genetic and exposure-history diversity represented. Naive subsets generally had larger estimated clonotype richness than memory subsets. Based on pairwise subsampling, the degree of clonotype sharing among donors was expected to be affected by sequencing depth.

CD8 naive samples were obtained by positive selection for CCR7 among CD45RO-negative cells, yielding a CD45RA+CCR7+ population from which TemRA cells were excluded. Healthy HIV-negative adults with no recently reported acute infections or vaccinations were included as donors. Only Caucasian adults living in Nashville, Tennessee, USA were represented among the donors. Blood was obtained by leukapheresis, after which PBMCs were separated by Ficoll-Histopaque density gradient centrifugation and cryopreserved in liquid nitrogen vapor phase. Analytical flow cytometry was used to check the purity and quantity of every magnetically sorted T cell population. Each sorted fraction had its genomic DNA isolated and then quantified by UV absorbance on a Nanodrop 2000c. The germline V gene (reference sequence) supplies CDR1 SGHNT and CDR2 YYREEE. Including the terminal cysteine and phenylalanine, the CDR3 comprises 14 residues. Left in the record is the CDR3 DNA by itself, 42 bases read in frame from the first base. Trimming accounts for 4 bases at V and 1 base at J, while the number of junction bases matched to no gene is 4.

Comment on this clone: Its specific antigen is unknown. No base qualities exist here, and no much larger clone lies one base off it.

Using the deep immunoSEQ assay, multiplex PCR amplified TCR CDR3 regions from genomic DNA. Extracted genomic DNA from each cell subset was spread evenly across all wells of several immunoSEQ 96-well plates, with each plate serving as a replicate. For sorted subsets, approximately 210 ng genomic DNA, equal to some 28,000 T cell genomes, was loaded into each replicate PCR. Purified libraries were measured with a Qubit 3.0 fluorometer, size-checked on a Bioanalyzer 2100, and measured again with the KAPA Library Quantification kit. Each immunoSEQ 96-well plate was sequenced on its own single-read 150-cycle Illumina NextSeq 550 flow cell. On the authors' methods: The immunoSEQ output contained only junctional sequences without quality scores, so filtering could not match that applied to full-length reads. Sequences were annotated with PyIR, a Python wrapper for IgBLAST v1.9, using IMGT germline references to assign V/J genes and CDR3. Any read was removed if the V/J assignment was weak (E-value above 1e-6), the CDR3 was missing, or the read contained stop codons, out-of-frame junctions, or ambiguous translated residues. A V3J clonotype was defined by an identical inferred V gene, J gene, and CDR3 amino acid sequence. To compute the percentage overlap between repertoires, the number of shared unique clonotypes was divided by the size of the smaller repertoire. Repertoire richness was assessed with RTK rarefaction, the Chao1 estimator, and Recon v2.1 estimates of unobserved clonotypes. For all TCRbeta clonotypes obtained by the gDNA method from four donors, generation probabilities were computed with OLGA. Imported from immuneACCESS, the table was reduced by TCRdb to in-frame sequences with V and J called. These copies leave out some clones; in studies compared against another copy, an unresolved V gene accounts for under half, and the cause of the remainder is not known. D and trimming come from the DNA, and the V and J calls and clone size come from that table. Within this sample are millions of clones, with over 85% of them counted one time only. The leading ten clones occupy 0.9% to 1.4% of the sample.

The sample comprised naive CD8+ T cells sorted from blood. Per the publication, the cell subset or site label means: CD45RA+CCR7+. The V gene is TRBV5-4 and the J gene is TRBJ1-2, with 7 central nucleotides matching TRBD1. This TCR came from a man between 18 and 29 years old in good health. The CDR3 here reads CASSGGQNNYGYTF. The nucleotide sequence reads as follows: TGTGCCAGCAGCGGGGGACAGAATAACTATGGCTACACCTTC. The CDR3, completed at both ends by the reference TRBV5-4 and TRBJ1-2 genes, gives the full variable domain ETGVTQSPTHLIKTRGQQVTLRCSSQSGHNTVSWYQQALGQGPQFIFQYYREEENGRGNFPPRFSGLQFPNYSSELNVNALELDDSALYLCASSGGQNNYGYTFGSGTRLTVV.